In its sample, the clone carrying this TCR beta chain is medium-sized (0.01 to 0.1%). These data originate in a study of HIV-infected patients and healthy controls. As for the study in general: A modest, significant CD4 rise occurred in about 85% of the 16 patients after three months of therapy.

Looked up from germline, CDR1 is SGHTA and CDR2 is FQGNSA. This CDR3 is built from 12 residues. The V and J ends lost 2 bases and 6 bases, in that order; junction bases with no gene match: 0. About 550 ng RNA was reverse transcribed with alpha and beta constant-region primers. Each of the alpha and beta chains got its own library through chain-specific third strand synthesis with indices. TCRdb used MiXCR to reprocess the 5' RACE reads, holding one entry per CDR3 protein. The table has roughly 6,600 distinct CDR3 sequences, 10% seen once. Follow-up blood was drawn about 14 weeks, roughly three months, after antiretroviral therapy began. No cell fractionation was done, so the repertoire covers all unsorted peripheral blood T cells.

Sample: blood, taken during antiretroviral therapy. The chain is built from TRBV7-2 and TRBJ1-2; 7 bases match TRBD1. This TCR was recovered from an adult with HIV infection. The CDR3: CASSLTGDGYTF. In DNA form, the CDR3 reads TGTGCCAGCAGCTTAACAGGGGATGGCTACACCTTC. Full variable domain (missing parts from reference TRBV7-2 and TRBJ1-2): GAGVSQSPSNKVTEKGKDVELRCDPISGHTALYWYRQSLGQGLEFLIYFQGNSAPDKSGLPSDRFSAERTGGSVSTLTIQRTQQEDSAVYLCASSLTGDGYTFGSGTRLTVV.